This T cell receptor (beta chain) was captured in a study of T cells in Graves' hyperthyroidism and ophthalmopathy. For the study at large: Initial diagnosis, before any treatment, was when peripheral blood was collected.

This clonotype was seen repeatedly, ten times or more. Hyperthyroidism had been newly diagnosed in patients aged 18 to 65, and its duration was under 2 months. A patient was excluded if there was uncontrolled infection, other autoimmune disease, pregnancy or lactation. Preceding any ophthalmopathy symptoms, the blood sample dates from first hyperthyroidism diagnosis. CDR1 is SGHRS, CDR2 YFSETQ, per germline. The junction had 9 bases not matched to a gene; V was cut back by 0 bases and J by 1 base. The CDR3 sequence is 18 residues long. Researchers took RNA transcripts and amplified the TCR beta CDR3 regions from them. The HTBI primer set was used in a first-round RT-PCR of the TCR CDR3. TCRdb re-derived calls from the multiplex PCR reads in MiXCR, one entry per CDR3 protein. The sample contains some 250,000 distinct CDR3 sequences, 13% to 15% of which appear only once.

This clonotype was obtained from a woman aged 40 to 55 with Graves' hyperthyroidism that later progressed to Graves' ophthalmopathy. V usage is TRBV5-1 and J usage is TRBJ2-3; 9 bases agree with TRBD2. The sequenced sample consisted of blood. The CDR3 loop reads CASSLAIRRLAGTDTQYF. In DNA, the CDR3 is TGCGCCAGCAGCTTGGCCATCAGGCGACTAGCGGGCACAGATACGCAGTATTTT.